This is a list of T cell receptor beta chains from one sample in a study of blood T cell repertoires in COVID-19. Sequencing was performed with immunoSEQ multiplex PCR; in TCRdb, only in-frame clones are kept and a portion is missing. The sample shows approximately 62,000 clones, around 89% of them seen only once. Sequenced material: peripheral blood. The origin of the receptors is a human donor with active COVID-19. The donor label of this sample is uncertain. Each CDR3 is given with its conserved first and last residue.

v_gene: TRBV27; len: 12; j_gene: TRBJ1-2; CDR3aa: CASSFLGRGYTF
v_gene: TRBV11-2; len: 18; j_gene: TRBJ2-1; CDR3aa: CASSSGLAGGLFVHEQFF
v_gene: TRBV19; len: 14; j_gene: TRBJ2-3; CDR3aa: CASQDRATRDTQYF
v_gene: TRBV6-5; len: 14; j_gene: TRBJ2-3; CDR3aa: CASRLAGGRDAQYF
v_gene: TRBV11-1; len: 15; j_gene: TRBJ2-7; CDR3aa: CASSSDSAFHSEQYF
v_gene: TRBV19; len: 15; j_gene: TRBJ2-2; CDR3aa: CASSMPGPNTGELFF
v_gene: TRBV5-6; len: 14; j_gene: TRBJ2-3; CDR3aa: CASSLGTSTDTQYF
v_gene: TRBV7-8; len: 15; j_gene: TRBJ2-7; CDR3aa: CASSLEGQGAYEQYF
v_gene: TRBV7-8; len: 17; j_gene: TRBJ1-6; CDR3aa: CASDEVGVVSSRSPLHF
v_gene: TRBV27; len: 14; j_gene: TRBJ1-1; CDR3aa: CASSYRQGITEAFF
v_gene: TRBV9; len: 15; j_gene: TRBJ2-3; CDR3aa: CASSLTSGSTDTQYF
v_gene: TRBV9; len: 16; j_gene: TRBJ2-2; CDR3aa: CASSVPGTGESGELFF
v_gene: TRBV9; len: 16; j_gene: TRBJ1-5; CDR3aa: CASSAGLDRGEKPQHF
v_gene: TRBV28; len: 16; j_gene: TRBJ2-1; CDR3aa: CASSLSQGSSYNEQFF
v_gene: TRBV5-1; len: 14; j_gene: TRBJ1-6; CDR3aa: CASSSGHSERPLHF
v_gene: TRBV6-2/TRBV6-3; len: 21; j_gene: TRBJ1-5; CDR3aa: CASSRGGNPSRKKVSNQPQHF
v_gene: TRBV3-1/TRBV3-2; len: 17; j_gene: TRBJ2-6; CDR3aa: CASSGLRGHSGANVLTF
v_gene: TRBV6-5; len: 13; j_gene: TRBJ1-5; CDR3aa: CASSPEWWQPQHF
v_gene: TRBV2; len: 16; j_gene: TRBJ2-2; CDR3aa: CASSDWDRADTGELFF
v_gene: TRBV19; len: 16; j_gene: TRBJ2-7; CDR3aa: CASSIGNTGYNYEQYF
v_gene: TRBV11-2; len: 12; j_gene: TRBJ1-2; CDR3aa: CASSLDRDGYTF
v_gene: TRBV4-2; len: 15; j_gene: TRBJ2-1; CDR3aa: CASSQVMAANNEQFF
v_gene: TRBV6-5; len: 15; j_gene: TRBJ2-3; CDR3aa: CASRVLAGNTDTQYF
v_gene: TRBV11-3; len: 19; j_gene: TRBJ2-1; CDR3aa: CASSLELDRTSGRRNEQFF
v_gene: TRBV5-1; len: 13; j_gene: TRBJ2-7; CDR3aa: CASSLGLLYEQYF
v_gene: TRBV27; len: 13; j_gene: TRBJ1-2; CDR3aa: CASSFGSYYGYTF
v_gene: TRBV6-5; len: 15; j_gene: TRBJ1-6; CDR3aa: CAVGRDRGQASPLHF
v_gene: TRBV3-1/TRBV3-2; len: 15; j_gene: TRBJ2-3; CDR3aa: CASSPTGGGADTQYF
v_gene: TRBV19; len: 15; j_gene: TRBJ1-4; CDR3aa: CASSSPRSANEKLFF
v_gene: TRBV4-3; len: 15; j_gene: TRBJ2-7; CDR3aa: CASSQVVRGPWEQYF
v_gene: TRBV14; len: 16; j_gene: TRBJ2-7; CDR3aa: CASSSTDRGPAYEQYF
v_gene: TRBV7-9; len: 10; j_gene: TRBJ1-2; CDR3aa: CASSPTGYTF
v_gene: TRBV29-1; len: 16; j_gene: TRBJ2-5; CDR3aa: CSVEFLTGGSQETQYF
v_gene: TRBV29-1; len: 13; j_gene: TRBJ1-2; CDR3aa: CSVERTGTYGYTF
v_gene: TRBV2; len: 13; j_gene: TRBJ1-5; CDR3aa: CASTGGPGQPQHF
v_gene: TRBV5-1; len: 13; j_gene: TRBJ2-3; CDR3aa: CASSSRGTDTQYF
v_gene: TRBV19; len: 13; j_gene: TRBJ1-1; CDR3aa: CASSISRDTEAFF
v_gene: TRBV7-6; len: 16; j_gene: TRBJ2-3; CDR3aa: CASSLGSGGSTDTQYF
v_gene: TRBV7-3; len: 16; j_gene: TRBJ2-2; CDR3aa: CASSLVDGGESGELFF
v_gene: TRBV27; len: 14; j_gene: TRBJ2-5; CDR3aa: CASSRGLAVETQYF
v_gene: TRBV5-1; len: 15; j_gene: TRBJ2-7; CDR3aa: CASSLVAGVMREQYF
v_gene: TRBV4-1; len: 15; j_gene: TRBJ1-6; CDR3aa: CASSQEVTGESPLHF
v_gene: TRBV10-3; len: 15; j_gene: TRBJ2-1; CDR3aa: CAIGEGASGMVEQFF
v_gene: TRBV5-1; len: 16; j_gene: TRBJ1-1; CDR3aa: CASRWSRTGWDTEAFF
v_gene: TRBV7-2; len: 11; j_gene: TRBJ2-1; CDR3aa: CASSRTSEQFF
v_gene: TRBV7-9; len: 15; j_gene: TRBJ2-3; CDR3aa: CASIDRGGNLYTQYF
v_gene: TRBV30; len: 17; j_gene: TRBJ1-6; CDR3aa: CACNRGPGPSYNSPLHF
v_gene: TRBV3-1/TRBV3-2; len: 13; j_gene: TRBJ1-4; CDR3aa: CASSQWQNEKLFF
v_gene: TRBV6-5; len: 14; j_gene: TRBJ2-7; CDR3aa: CASSYSGLAGEQYF
v_gene: TRBV9; len: 15; j_gene: TRBJ1-4; CDR3aa: CASSVGQGTNEKLFF
v_gene: TRBV9; len: 11; j_gene: TRBJ2-2; CDR3aa: CASSAAGELFF
v_gene: TRBV4-3; len: 13; j_gene: TRBJ1-1; CDR3aa: CASSPNRGTEAFF